These 18 T cell receptor beta chains came from one sample sequenced in a study of beta chain features in type 1 diabetes (dated by TCRdb to 2016 to 2019). Study-level results and caveats: Type 1 diabetes patients showed a moderate but significant shortening of TCRB CDR3 length in all four CD4+ subsets.

The library was prepared using the immunoSEQ multiplex PCR assay. The entire isolated RNA was reverse transcribed using the High Capacity cDNA Reverse Transcription Kit, and thus expressed TCRB transcripts were sequenced. TCRdb retrieved this table from immuneACCESS and kept in-frame rearrangements only. Not all clones are present; in checked studies, unresolved V genes account for under half, and no reason is known for the remainder. The sample table shows hundreds of thousands of clones, and about an eighth are seen once. The top ten clonotypes cover 0.02% to 0.025% of the sample. The antigens these receptors bind are not known. What was sequenced was naive CD4+ T cells from blood. Per the publication, the cell subset or site label means: true naive CD4+ T cells. The origin of the receptors is a man aged 18-30 years with type 1 diabetes.

This clone was counted a few times. In nucleotides, the CDR3 is TGTGCCATCACGGGACTCGGCCTGGGCCTCCACTTT. It yields the protein CAITGLGLGLHF. This chain uses TRBV10-3 with TRBJ1-6; a possible D gene is TRBD1 (5 bases). V was clipped by 7 bases and J by 15 bases, with 16 bases between them. CDR3 length: 12 amino acids. Germline V lookup: CDR1 ENHRY, CDR2 SYGVKD.

This clone was seen a handful of times. The sample has other DNA sequences that encode this CDR3 too. The V and J genes are TRBV18 and TRBJ2-5; 8 bases are a match to TRBD2. Germline CDR1 KGHSH, CDR2 LQKENI. V lost 6 bases to trimming and J lost 3 bases; unmatched junction nucleotides: 3. This CDR3 is 13 amino acids long. The CDR3 sequence: CASSPREEETQYF. The CDR3 DNA follows: TGTGCCAGCTCCCCGCGGGAGGAAGAGACCCAGTACTTC.

This chain links TRBV15 with TRBJ1-6; D may be TRBD1 (6 bases). Germline assignment: CDR1 LNHNV and CDR2 YYDKDF (reference sequence). V was clipped by 0 bases and J by 10 bases, with 10 bases between them. This CDR3 spans 14 amino acids. CDR3 sequence: CATSRDRGGSPLHF. In DNA form, the CDR3 reads TGTGCCACCAGCAGAGACAGGGGAGGCTCACCCCTCCACTTT.

This clone was counted only a few times. This chain joins TRBV25-1 and TRBJ2-3, with TRBD2 identical over 7 bases. With 1 base clipped from V and 1 base from J, the junction kept 2 bases outside the gene matches. The V gene's germline CDR1 is MGHDK and CDR2 SYGVNS. The CDR3 has 15 residues. The CDR3 nucleotides read TGTGCCAGCAGTGAATTCGCGGGGGGCACAGATACGCAGTATTTT. Residues: CASSEFAGGTDTQYF. The whole variable domain, remainder taken from reference TRBV25-1 and TRBJ2-3, is EADIYQTPRYLVIGTGKKITLECSQTMGHDKMYWYQQDPGMELHLIHYSYGVNSTEKGDLSSESTVSRIRTEHFPLTLESARPSHTSQYLCASSEFAGGTDTQYFGPGTRLTVL.

This clone was seen a few times. V and J are TRBV7-3 and TRBJ2-7; D gene unclear. V lost 5 bases to trimming and J lost 6 bases, with 14 bases between them. Germline V gene data show CDR1 as SGHTA and CDR2 as FQGTGA. The CDR3 is 13 residues long. This chain's CDR3 is CASSPPNGPEQYF. The CDR3 region has the DNA TGTGCCAGCAGCCCACCCAACGGGCCCGAGCAGTACTTC.

This clone was counted between two and nine times. The same CDR3 also results from other DNA sequences found in this sample. The V gene is TRBV2, the J gene TRBJ2-7, with D perhaps TRBD2 (6 bases). V shed 8 bases and J shed 2 bases, with 10 bases lying between them. The CDR3 consists of 12 residues. CDR1 is SNHLY, CDR2 FYNNEI, per germline. CDR3: CASRGGTYEQYF. The CDR3 DNA reads as TGTGCCAGCCGCGGAGGGACCTACGAGCAGTACTTC.

This clone has a handful of counts. The V call is TRBV10-3, the J call TRBJ2-5, with 9 bases identical to TRBD2. Trimming at V came to 3 bases and at J to 0 bases, leaving 2 bases not matched to a gene. This CDR3 region has 15 residues. Germline V gives CDR1 ENHRY, CDR2 SYGVKD. In DNA, the CDR3 is TGTGCCATCAGTGATAGCGGGAGACACCAAGAGACCCAGTACTTC. This translates into CAISDSGRHQETQYF.

This clone occurred a few times. The chain uses TRBV11-2 and TRBJ2-5, with 9 bases matching TRBD2. The trim removed 5 bases at V and 5 bases at J, leaving 6 bases unmatched. Germline CDR1 reads SGHAT; CDR2 reads FQNNGV. The CDR3 runs 14 residues. As DNA, the CDR3 is TGTGCCAGCAGCGTCATCCTAGCGGGGGAGACCCAGTACTTC. Residues: CASSVILAGETQYF.

This clone has a handful of counts. The V gene is TRBV30, the J gene TRBJ1-5; possibly TRBD1 for D (6 bases). The V end was cut by 0 bases, the J end by 3 bases, with 12 bases between. CDR1 GTSNPN and CDR2 SVGIG come from the germline V gene (reference sequence). This CDR3 has 15 residues. In DNA form, the CDR3 reads TGTGCCTGGAGTGTGTGGGGGGCTGCCAATCAGCCCCAGCATTTT. Protein sequence: CAWSVWGAANQPQHF.

The chain couples TRBV7-2 to TRBJ2-6, with unresolved D. There are 15 residues in the CDR3. In germline, CDR1 is SGHTA, CDR2 FQGNSA. Trimming removed 1 base at V and 2 bases at J, with 6 bases between. CDR3 protein: CASSLVSAGANVLTF. The CDR3 nucleotides read TGTGCCAGCAGCTTAGTATCGGCTGGGGCCAACGTCCTGACTTTC.

The J gene is TRBJ1-4, the V gene TRBV12-5; D is ambiguous. Germline CDR1 LGHNT, CDR2 FRNRAP. This CDR3 is 11 amino acids long. The V end lost 3 bases, the J end lost 5 bases, and 1 base lay between the germline ends. Here the CDR3 reads CASGLNEKLFF. In DNA, the CDR3 is TGTGCTAGTGGTTTAAATGAAAAACTGTTTTTT.

This clone was counted only a few times. This rearrangement joins TRBV21-1 to TRBJ2-7; the tabulated D call, TRBD2, remains unverified against the DNA. TRBV21-1 is classified as a pseudogene. The CDR3 is 12 residues long. The CDR3 nucleotides are TGTGCCAGCAGCAATCCCTTATACGAGCAGTACTTC. It specifies CASSNPLYEQYF.

The chain employs TRBV28 and TRBJ1-2; TRBD1 aligns across 11 bases. The CDR3 has 13 residues. V lost 4 bases, J lost 8 bases, and 3 bases stayed unmatched. The V gene's germline CDR1 is MDHEN and CDR2 SYDVKM. CDR3 bases: TGTGCCAGCAGTTGGGGACAGGGGGGAGGCTACACCTTC. Translated: CASSWGQGGGYTF.

This clone was detected only a few times. Other DNA sequences in the sample encode the same CDR3. CDR3 sequence: CASSLSGGTDTQYF. CDR3 nucleotide sequence: TGTGCCAGCAGCTTGAGCGGGGGCACAGATACGCAGTATTTT. The V gene is TRBV5-4, the J gene TRBJ2-3; 7 bases match TRBD2. CDR3 size: 14 residues. Germline CDR1 is SGHNT and CDR2 is YYREEE (reference sequence). V lost 1 base and J lost 1; bases outside the gene matches: 0.

This clone was seen more than once but under ten times. This rearrangement joins TRBV6-5 to TRBJ2-7, with TRBD1 identical over 8 bases. Germline CDR1 is MNHEY and CDR2 is SVGAGI. The V and J ends lost 6 bases and 2 bases, in that order; junction bases with no gene match: 3. The length of the CDR3 is 13 residues. The CDR3 reads CASSRQGPYEQYF. The DNA for the CDR3 is TGTGCCAGCAGCCGACAGGGGCCCTACGAGCAGTACTTC.

The genes are TRBV28 and TRBJ1-2; TRBD1 agrees at 7 bases. The CDR3 sequence is 12 residues long. The germline V gene encodes CDR1 MDHEN and CDR2 SYDVKM. The ends lost 3 bases at V and 10 bases at J; junction bases unmatched: 5. For the CDR3, the DNA is TGTGCCAGCAGTTTTAGACAGGGCCCCTACACCTTC. It translates to CASSFRQGPYTF.

This clone was counted a few times. The rearrangement links TRBV28 to TRBJ1-2; a weak D match, TRBD1 (6 bases). Germline CDR1 is MDHEN and CDR2 is SYDVKM. CDR3 length: 14 amino acids. Trimming shortened V by 6 bases and J by 3 bases, and 14 bases separated the two germline ends. The CDR3 DNA sequence: TGTGCCAGCAGCCTTGGGGGGCAGGACTATGGCTACACCTTC. Translating it yields CASSLGGQDYGYTF.

CDR3 bases: TGTGCCTGGAGTGGGATTGTCAGCTATGGCTACACCTTC. Residues: CAWSGIVSYGYTF. V usage is TRBV30 and J usage is TRBJ1-2; D is uncertain. V lost 1 base and J lost 4, with 10 bases in between. Germline V gene sequence: CDR1 GTSNPN, CDR2 SVGIG (reference sequence). CDR3 length: 13 residues. The full variable domain, its missing parts supplied by reference TRBV30 and TRBJ1-2, is SQTIHQWPATLVQPVGSPLSLECTVEGTSNPNLYWYRQAAGRGLQLLFYSVGIGQISSEVPQNLSASRPQDRQFILSSKKLLLSDSGFYLCAWSGIVSYGYTFGSGTRLTVV.